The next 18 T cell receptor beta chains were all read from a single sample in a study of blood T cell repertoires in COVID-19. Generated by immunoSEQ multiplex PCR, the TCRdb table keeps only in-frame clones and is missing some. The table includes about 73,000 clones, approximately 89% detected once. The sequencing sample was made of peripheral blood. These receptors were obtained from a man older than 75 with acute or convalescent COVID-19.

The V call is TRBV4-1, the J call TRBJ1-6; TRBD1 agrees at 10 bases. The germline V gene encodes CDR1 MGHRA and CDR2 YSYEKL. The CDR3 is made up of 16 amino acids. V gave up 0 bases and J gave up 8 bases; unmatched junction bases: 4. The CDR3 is CASSQDLGQGHSPLHF. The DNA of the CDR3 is TGCGCCAGCAGCCAAGATCTGGGACAGGGGCATTCACCCCTCCACTTT.

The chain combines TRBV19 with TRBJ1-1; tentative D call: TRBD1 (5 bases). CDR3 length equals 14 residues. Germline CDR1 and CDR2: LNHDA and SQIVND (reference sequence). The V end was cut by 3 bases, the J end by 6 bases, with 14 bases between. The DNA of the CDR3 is TGTGCCAGTAGTATTATGAGGGGAGGTGCTGAAGCTTTCTTT. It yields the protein CASSIMRGGAEAFF.

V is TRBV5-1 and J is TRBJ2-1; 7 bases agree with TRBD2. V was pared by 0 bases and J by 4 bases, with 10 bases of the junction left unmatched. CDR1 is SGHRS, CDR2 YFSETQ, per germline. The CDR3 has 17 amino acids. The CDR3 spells CASSLELATQFYNEQFF. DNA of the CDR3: TGCGCCAGCAGCTTGGAACTAGCGACACAATTTTACAATGAGCAGTTCTTC. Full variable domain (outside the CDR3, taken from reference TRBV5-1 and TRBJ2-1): KAGVTQTPRYLIKTRGQQVTLSCSPISGHRSVSWYQQTPGQGLQFLFEYFSETQRNKGNFPGRFSGRQFSNSRSEMNVSTLELGDSALYLCASSLELATQFYNEQFFGPGTRLTVL.

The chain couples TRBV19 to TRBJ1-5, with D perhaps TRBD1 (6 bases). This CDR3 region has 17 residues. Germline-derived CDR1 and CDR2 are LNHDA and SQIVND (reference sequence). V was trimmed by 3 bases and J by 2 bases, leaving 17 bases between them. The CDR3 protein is CASSMIAGRGGNQPQHF. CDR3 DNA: TGTGCCAGTAGTATGATCGCGGGCAGGGGTGGCAATCAGCCCCAGCATTTT.

In nucleotides, the CDR3 is TGTGCCAGCAGTCGGGACACGGATATGACTGAGCAGTTCTTC. Translation: CASSRDTDMTEQFF. The chain is built from TRBV2 and TRBJ2-1; D possibly corresponds to TRBD1 (6 bases). Trimming took off 5 bases at V and 9 bases at J, with 17 bases between the two ends. Germline V CDR1 and CDR2: SNHLY, FYNNEI. The CDR3 is 14 amino acids.

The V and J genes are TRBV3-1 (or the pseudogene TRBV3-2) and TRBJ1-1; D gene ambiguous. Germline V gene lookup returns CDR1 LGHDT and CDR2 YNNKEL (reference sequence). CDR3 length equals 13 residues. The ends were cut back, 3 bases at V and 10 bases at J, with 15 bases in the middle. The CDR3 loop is CASSHSREGRAFF. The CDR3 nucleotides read TGTGCCAGCAGCCACTCGAGGGAAGGAAGAGCTTTCTTT.

The CDR3 loop reads CAISDSSYEQYF. CDR3 nucleotide sequence: TGTGCCATCAGTGATTCGAGCTACGAGCAGTACTTC. This chain connects TRBV10-3 to TRBJ2-7; D remains ambiguous. Germline V gene data show CDR1 as ENHRY and CDR2 as SYGVKD. V was pared by 3 bases and J by 3 bases, with 6 bases between. The CDR3 sequence is 12 residues long.

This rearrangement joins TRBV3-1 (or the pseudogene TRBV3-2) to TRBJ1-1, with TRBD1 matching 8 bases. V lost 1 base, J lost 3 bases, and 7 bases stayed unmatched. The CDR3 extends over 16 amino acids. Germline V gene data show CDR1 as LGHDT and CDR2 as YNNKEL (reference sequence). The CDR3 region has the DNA TGTGCCAGCAGCCAAGGGGCAGGGGGCCTGGACACTGAAGCTTTCTTT. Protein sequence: CASSQGAGGLDTEAFF.

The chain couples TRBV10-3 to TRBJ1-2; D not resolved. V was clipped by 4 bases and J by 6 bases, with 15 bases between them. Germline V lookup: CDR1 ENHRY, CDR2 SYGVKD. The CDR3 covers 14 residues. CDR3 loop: CAISAQSGGHGYTF. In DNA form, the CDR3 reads TGTGCCATCAGTGCACAAAGCGGAGGGCATGGCTACACCTTC.

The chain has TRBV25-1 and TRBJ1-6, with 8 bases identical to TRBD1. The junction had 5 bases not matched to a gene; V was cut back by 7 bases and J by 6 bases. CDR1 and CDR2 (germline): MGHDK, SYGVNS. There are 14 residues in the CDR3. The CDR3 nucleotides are TGTGCCAGCACCGGACAGGGTAGTAATTCACCCCTCCACTTT. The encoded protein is CASTGQGSNSPLHF.

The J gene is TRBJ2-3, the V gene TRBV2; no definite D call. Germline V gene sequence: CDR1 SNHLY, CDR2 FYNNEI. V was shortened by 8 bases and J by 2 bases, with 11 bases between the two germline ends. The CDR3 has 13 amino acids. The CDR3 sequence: CASGQSPTDTQYF. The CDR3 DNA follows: TGTGCCAGCGGCCAGTCCCCCACAGATACGCAGTATTTT.

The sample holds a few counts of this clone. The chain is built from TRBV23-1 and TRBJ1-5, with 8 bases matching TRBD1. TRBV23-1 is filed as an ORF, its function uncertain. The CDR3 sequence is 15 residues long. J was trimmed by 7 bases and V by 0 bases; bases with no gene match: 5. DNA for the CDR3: TGCGCCAGCAGTCAATCGACAGGGGTTGGGCAGCCCCAGCATTTT. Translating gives CASSQSTGVGQPQHF.

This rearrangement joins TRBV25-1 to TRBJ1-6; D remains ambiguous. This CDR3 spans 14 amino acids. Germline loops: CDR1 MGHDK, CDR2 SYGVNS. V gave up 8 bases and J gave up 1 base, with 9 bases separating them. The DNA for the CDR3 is TGTGCCAGCCTGGGGAGTTCCTATAATTCACCCCTCCACTTT. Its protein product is CASLGSSYNSPLHF.

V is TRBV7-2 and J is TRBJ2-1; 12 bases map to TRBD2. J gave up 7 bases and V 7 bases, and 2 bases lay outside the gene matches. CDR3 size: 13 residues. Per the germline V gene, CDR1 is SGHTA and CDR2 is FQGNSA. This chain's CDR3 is CASTSGRANEQFF. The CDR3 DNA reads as TGTGCCAGCACTAGCGGGAGGGCGAATGAGCAGTTCTTC. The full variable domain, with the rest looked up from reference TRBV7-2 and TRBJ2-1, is GAGVSQSPSNKVTEKGKDVELRCDPISGHTALYWYRQSLGQGLEFLIYFQGNSAPDKSGLPSDRFSAERTGGSVSTLTIQRTQQEDSAVYLCASTSGRANEQFFGPGTRLTVL.

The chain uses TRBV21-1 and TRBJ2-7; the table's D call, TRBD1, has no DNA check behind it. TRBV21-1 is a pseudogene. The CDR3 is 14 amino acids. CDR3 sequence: CAIPPQGSSYEQYF. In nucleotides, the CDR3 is TGTGCCATCCCACCTCAGGGGAGCTCCTACGAGCAGTACTTC.

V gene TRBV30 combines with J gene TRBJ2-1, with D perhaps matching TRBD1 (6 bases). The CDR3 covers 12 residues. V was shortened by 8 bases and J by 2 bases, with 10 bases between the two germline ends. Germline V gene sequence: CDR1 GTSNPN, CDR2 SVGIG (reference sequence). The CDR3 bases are TGTGCCCAGGGGATCACCTACAATGAGCAGTTCTTC. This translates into CAQGITYNEQFF.

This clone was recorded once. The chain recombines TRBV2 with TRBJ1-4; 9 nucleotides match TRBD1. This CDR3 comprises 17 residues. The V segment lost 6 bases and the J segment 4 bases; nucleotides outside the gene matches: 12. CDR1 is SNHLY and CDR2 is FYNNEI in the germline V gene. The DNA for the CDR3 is TGTGCCAGCAGGACTGCCAAACTGACAGGGGGTAATGAAAAACTGTTTTTT. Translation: CASRTAKLTGGNEKLFF.

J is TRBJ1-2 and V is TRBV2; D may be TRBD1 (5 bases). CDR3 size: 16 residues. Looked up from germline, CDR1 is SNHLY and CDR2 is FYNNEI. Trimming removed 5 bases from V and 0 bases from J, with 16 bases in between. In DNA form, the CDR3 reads TGTGCCAGCAGTCGGACACTCTCCCCCGCTAACTATGGCTACACCTTC. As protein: CASSRTLSPANYGYTF.